These 12 T cell receptor beta chains share one sample of origin, sequenced in a study of identical twins. TCRdb fed the 5' RACE reads into MiXCR, producing one record per CDR3 protein. The top ten hold approximately 0.52% of the sample, which has around 490,000 distinct CDR3 sequences, 20% to 25% seen once. The same data also contributed to another study, on yellow fever vaccine responses in identical twins.

Material for sequencing was CD4+ T cells sorted from blood. The origin of the receptors is a woman younger than 35 in good health.

This clonotype was observed a few times. This chain uses TRBV7-9 with TRBJ1-3, with a tentative D call TRBD1 (5 bases). Germline CDR1 and CDR2: SEHNR and FQNEAQ (reference sequence). V lost 1 base to trimming and J lost 7 bases, with 14 bases between them. The CDR3 runs to 15 residues. CDR3 sequence: CASSLVGALTNTIYF. CDR3 sequence (DNA): TGTGCCAGCAGCTTAGTAGGGGCACTTACGAACACCATATATTTT.

This clonotype has only a few counts. The gene calls are TRBV6-1 and TRBJ2-4; TRBD1 agrees at 7 bases. After removal of 1 base from V and 8 bases from J, the junction contained 14 bases not matched to a gene. Germline CDR1 and CDR2: MNHNS and SASEGT. The CDR3 totals 17 residues. DNA of the CDR3: TGTGCCAGCAGTGAAGGAACAGGGGCCTTCCGCCGGTACATTCAGTACTTC. This gives the protein CASSEGTGAFRRYIQYF.

This clonotype was recorded a few times. The chain uses TRBV7-8 and TRBJ2-6, with 12 bases that match TRBD2. V was pared by 5 bases and J by 3 bases, with 11 bases of the junction left unmatched. This CDR3 has 19 amino acids. Germline assignment: CDR1 SGHVS and CDR2 FQNEAQ. The CDR3 reads CASSPRLTSGSSGANVLTF. CDR3 nucleotides: TGTGCCAGCAGCCCCCGTCTGACTAGCGGGAGCAGTGGGGCCAACGTCCTGACTTTC.

The chain is built from TRBV18 and TRBJ1-5; D is perhaps TRBD1 (5 bases). CDR1 is KGHSH and CDR2 is LQKENI in the germline V gene. The CDR3 runs to 15 residues. V was shortened by 8 bases and J by 7 bases, with 21 bases between the two germline ends. CDR3 DNA: TGTGCCAGCGCAGTCCAGGGCGCCCCGGGGCAGCCCCAGCATTTT. This encodes CASAVQGAPGQPQHF.

The chain couples TRBV5-1 to TRBJ2-1; 8 nucleotides line up with TRBD2. The CDR3 is 12 amino acids. V was pared by 0 bases and J by 14 bases, with 4 bases of the junction left unmatched. From germline, CDR1 is SGHRS and CDR2 YFSETQ. The DNA of the CDR3 is TGCGCCAGCAGCTTGGGGGTTAGCGGGAAGTTCTTC. Protein: CASSLGVSGKFF.

The rearrangement joins TRBV12-3 or TRBV12-4 to TRBJ2-7; TRBD1 aligns across 8 bases. With 6 bases clipped from V and 2 bases from J, the junction kept 3 bases outside the gene matches. The CDR3 is 13 amino acids. CDR3 DNA sequence: TGTGCCAGCAGGCCGGACAGGGCCTACGAGCAGTACTTC. Its translation: CASRPDRAYEQYF.

V usage is TRBV7-8 and J usage is TRBJ2-2; D gene ambiguous. The CDR3 spans 13 residues. V dropped 0 bases and J dropped 6 bases, with 5 bases sitting between them. Germline V gene data show CDR1 as SGHVS and CDR2 as FQNEAQ. The CDR3 reads CASSLAQSGELFF. DNA of the CDR3: TGTGCCAGCAGCTTAGCGCAGTCCGGGGAGCTGTTTTTT.

The J gene is TRBJ2-7, the V gene TRBV29-1; unclear D gene. The CDR3 consists of 18 residues. CDR1 is SQVTM, CDR2 ANQGSEA, per germline. Trimming pared 0 bases from V and 2 bases from J, leaving 23 bases between. CDR3 bases: TGCAGCGTTGAAGATCTAGAGAACAGAACAAAAAACGCCTACGAGCAGTACTTC. This codes for CSVEDLENRTKNAYEQYF.

This chain links TRBV5-1 with TRBJ2-5, with 9 bases that match TRBD2. The CDR3 sequence is 15 residues long. Unmatched junction bases numbered 5, after V lost 0 bases and J lost 5 bases. Germline values: CDR1 SGHRS, CDR2 YFSETQ. CDR3 DNA sequence: TGCGCCAGCAGCTTGGGACTAGCGGAGGGGGAGACCCAGTACTTC. Translating it yields CASSLGLAEGETQYF.

Only a few counts were recorded for this clonotype. The rearrangement links TRBV18 to TRBJ2-3, with D tentatively TRBD2 (6 bases). Germline loops: CDR1 KGHSH, CDR2 LQKENI. Trimming took 3 bases from V and 1 from J, leaving 14 bases between them. The CDR3 totals 16 residues. The CDR3 nucleotides are TGTGCCAGCTCACCGCTACTAGCCGGCGGCACAGATACGCAGTATTTT. As protein: CASSPLLAGGTDTQYF. The whole variable domain, remainder taken from reference TRBV18 and TRBJ2-3, is NAGVMQNPRHLVRRRGQEARLRCSPMKGHSHVYWYRQLPEEGLKFMVYLQKENIIDESGMPKERFSAEFPKEGPSILRIQQVVRGDSAAYFCASSPLLAGGTDTQYFGPGTRLTVL.

V is TRBV27 and J is TRBJ1-1; D perhaps matches TRBD1 (5 bases). Germline CDR1 MNHEY, CDR2 SMNVEV (reference sequence). Trimming pared 4 bases from V and 3 bases from J, leaving 12 bases between. The CDR3 length is 14 residues. DNA for the CDR3: TGTGCCAGCAGTTCCGAGGGGAAGTACACTGAAGCTTTCTTT. It translates to CASSSEGKYTEAFF.

This clonotype was found a few times. The CDR3 nucleotides are TGTGCCAGCAGACTAGCGGGAGGTTACGAGCAGTACTTC. The encoded protein is CASRLAGGYEQYF. The gene calls are TRBV25-1 and TRBJ2-7; 12 positions agree with TRBD2. CDR3 length: 13 amino acids. CDR1 is MGHDK, CDR2 SYGVNS, per germline. V shed 6 bases, J shed 4 bases, and the junction held 1 base outside the gene matches.